These T cell receptor beta chains were read from a single sample in a study of PD-1 blockade in classical Hodgkin lymphoma. Measured with immunoSEQ multiplex PCR; TCRdb has only the in-frame clones, and not every one. This sample yields 26,000 or so clones, of which approximately 72% are seen a single time; approximately 3.6% belongs to the top ten. This specimen consisted of peripheral blood mononuclear cells (PBMCs), obtained before the fourth cycle of nivolumab. The receptor set was obtained from a human donor with classical Hodgkin lymphoma. The CDR3 runs from the conserved cysteine through the conserved F or W. D genes are given only for firm matches. Clone size is shown for a subset of rows, as once, few, many or a class of expanded clone.

-,TRBV6-1,TRBJ1-1,-,TGTGCCAGCAGTGAATTAAGGGTTTTGGCTGAAGCTTTCTTT,CASSELRVLAEAFF
-,TRBV5-5,TRBJ2-1,-,TGTGCCAGCAGCTACTATCCGGGTGAGCAGTTCTTC,CASSYYPGEQFF
-,TRBV27,TRBJ1-2,-,TGTGCCACCCGGGACGGCCCCAGGGGCTACACCTTC,CATRDGPRGYTF
TRBD2,TRBV11-3,TRBJ2-5,medium-sized,TGTGCCAGCAGCTTAGAAGGCGGGAGAGGCGAGACCCAGTACTTC,CASSLEGGRGETQYF
TRBD1,TRBV6-5,TRBJ1-1,-,TGTGCCAGCAGTTACCTGAGGGGGACAGGGGGCCCTGAAGCTTTCTTT,CASSYLRGTGGPEAFF
TRBD2,TRBV11-2,TRBJ2-1,-,TGTGCCAGCAGCTTTCGACTAGCGCGAAGCTCCTACAATGAGCAGTTCTTC,CASSFRLARSSYNEQFF
TRBD1,TRBV5-1,TRBJ1-1,medium-sized,TGCGCCAGCAGCTTCCCCGACAGGGGGAACACTGAAGCTTTCTTT,CASSFPDRGNTEAFF
-,TRBV19,TRBJ1-2,-,TGTGCCAGTAGTATATCTCCGGGAGAGGGCGGCTACACCTTC,CASSISPGEGGYTF
TRBD1,TRBV30,TRBJ1-5,-,TGTGCCTGGAGCCGGGACAGGAGCGATCGTAGCAATCAGCCCCAGCATTTT,CAWSRDRSDRSNQPQHF
-,TRBV19,TRBJ1-2,medium-sized,TGTGCCAGTAGTCTCGGGCCGCCTTATGGCTACACCTTC,CASSLGPPYGYTF
TRBD1,TRBV5-4,TRBJ2-3,few,TGTGCCAGCAGCTGGCACAGGGGAGTTGGCACAGATACGCAGTATTTT,CASSWHRGVGTDTQYF
-,TRBV5-1,TRBJ1-1,-,TGCGCCAGCAGGGCAGGACAGTTGAACACTGAAGCTTTCTTT,CASRAGQLNTEAFF
TRBD1,TRBV4-2,TRBJ1-5,few,TGTGCCAGCAGCGAGTGGACAGGGGTAGATCAGCCCCAGCATTTT,CASSEWTGVDQPQHF
TRBD2,TRBV9,TRBJ2-1,-,TGTGCCAGCAGCTTGATTAGCGGGGGGTCCTACAATGAGCAGTTCTTC,CASSLISGGSYNEQFF
-,TRBV5-1,TRBJ1-2,-,TGCGCCAGCAGCTCCGTTACGGGGGCGTCGAGCTATGGCTACACCTTC,CASSSVTGASSYGYTF
-,TRBV6-1,TRBJ2-7,few,TGTGCCAGCAGTGCCCAACGGACAGCTCAATACGAGCAGTACTTC,CASSAQRTAQYEQYF
TRBD1,TRBV30,TRBJ1-2,few,TGTGCCGGCACAGGGGGCGACGGCTGGGGGACTTATGGCTACACCTTC,CAGTGGDGWGTYGYTF
-,TRBV15,TRBJ2-5,-,TGTGCCACCAGCAGCACGGGGCAAGAGACCCAGTACTTC,CATSSTGQETQYF
-,TRBV5-1,TRBJ1-5,-,TGCGCCAGCAGCTTGGACGGCACAGGGATGGAGCCCCAGCATTTT,CASSLDGTGMEPQHF
-,TRBV27,TRBJ2-7,-,TGTGCCAGCAGAAACCAAGGGGGGGGCGGAACCTACGAGCAGTACTTC,CASRNQGGGGTYEQYF